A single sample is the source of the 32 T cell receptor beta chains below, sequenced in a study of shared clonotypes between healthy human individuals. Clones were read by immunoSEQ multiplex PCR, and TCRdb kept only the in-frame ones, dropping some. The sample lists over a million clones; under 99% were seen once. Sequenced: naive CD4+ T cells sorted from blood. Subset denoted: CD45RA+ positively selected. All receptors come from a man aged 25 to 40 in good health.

Written as DNA, the CDR3 is TGTGCCAGCAGTAACAGGGGCAGTGGCAATCAGCCCCAGCATTTT. Residues: CASSNRGSGNQPQHF. The rearrangement uses TRBV6-1 and TRBJ1-5; 7 bases agree with TRBD1. The V and J ends lost 5 bases and 2 bases, in that order; junction bases with no gene match: 6. The germline gives CDR1 MNHNS, CDR2 SASEGT. This CDR3 is built from 15 residues.

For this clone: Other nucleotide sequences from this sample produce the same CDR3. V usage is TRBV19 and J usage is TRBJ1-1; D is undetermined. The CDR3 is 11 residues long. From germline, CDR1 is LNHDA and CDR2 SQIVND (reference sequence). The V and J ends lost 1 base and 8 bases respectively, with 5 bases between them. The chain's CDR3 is CASSIGGEAFF. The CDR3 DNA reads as TGTGCCAGTAGTATAGGAGGAGAAGCTTTCTTT.

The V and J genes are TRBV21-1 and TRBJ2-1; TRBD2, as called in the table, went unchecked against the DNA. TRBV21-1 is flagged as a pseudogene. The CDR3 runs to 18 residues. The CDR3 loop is CASSTPWIAGARYNEQFF. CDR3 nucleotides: TGTGCCAGCAGCACTCCCTGGATAGCGGGAGCGAGGTACAATGAGCAGTTCTTC.

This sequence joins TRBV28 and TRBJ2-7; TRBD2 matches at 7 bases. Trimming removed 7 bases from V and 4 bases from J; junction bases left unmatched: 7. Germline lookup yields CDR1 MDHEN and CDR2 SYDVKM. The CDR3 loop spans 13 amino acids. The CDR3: CASNSGGLYEQYF. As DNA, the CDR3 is TGTGCCAGCAACTCGGGAGGATTGTACGAGCAGTACTTC. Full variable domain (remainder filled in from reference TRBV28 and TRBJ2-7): DVKVTQSSRYLVKRTGEKVFLECVQDMDHENMFWYRQDPGLGLRLIYFSYDVKMKEKGDIPEGYSVSREKKERFSLILESASTNQTSMYLCASNSGGLYEQYFGPGTRLTVT.

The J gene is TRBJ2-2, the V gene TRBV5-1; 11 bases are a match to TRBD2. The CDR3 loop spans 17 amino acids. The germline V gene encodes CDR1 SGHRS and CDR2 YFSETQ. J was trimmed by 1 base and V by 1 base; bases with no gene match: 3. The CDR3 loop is CASSLTLAGENTGELFF. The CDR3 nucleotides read TGCGCCAGCAGCTTGACACTAGCGGGAGAGAACACCGGGGAGCTGTTTTTT.

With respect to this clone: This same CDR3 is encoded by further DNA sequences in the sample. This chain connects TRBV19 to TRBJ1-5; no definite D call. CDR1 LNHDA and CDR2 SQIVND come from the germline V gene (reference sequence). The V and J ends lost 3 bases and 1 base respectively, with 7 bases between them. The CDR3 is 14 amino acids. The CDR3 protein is CASSIPGSNQPQHF. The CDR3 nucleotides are TGTGCCAGTAGTATTCCCGGGAGCAATCAGCCCCAGCATTTT.

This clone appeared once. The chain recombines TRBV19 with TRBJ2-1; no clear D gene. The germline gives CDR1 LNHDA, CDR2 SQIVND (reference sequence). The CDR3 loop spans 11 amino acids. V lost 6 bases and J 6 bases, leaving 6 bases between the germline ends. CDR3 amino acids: CASRSVNEQFF. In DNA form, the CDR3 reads TGTGCCAGTAGATCAGTCAATGAGCAGTTCTTC. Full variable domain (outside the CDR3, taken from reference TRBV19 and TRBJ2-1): DGGITQSPKYLFRKEGQNVTLSCEQNLNHDAMYWYRQDPGQGLRLIYYSQIVNDFQKGDIAEGYSVSREKKESFPLTVTSAQKNPTAFYLCASRSVNEQFFGPGTRLTVL.

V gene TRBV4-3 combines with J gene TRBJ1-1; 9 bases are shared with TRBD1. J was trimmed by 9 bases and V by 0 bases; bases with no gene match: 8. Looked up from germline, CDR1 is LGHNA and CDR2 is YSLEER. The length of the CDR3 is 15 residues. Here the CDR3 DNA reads TGCGCCAGCAGCCAAGAGGGGACAGGGTCGTTTCAAGCTTTCTTT. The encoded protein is CASSQEGTGSFQAFF.

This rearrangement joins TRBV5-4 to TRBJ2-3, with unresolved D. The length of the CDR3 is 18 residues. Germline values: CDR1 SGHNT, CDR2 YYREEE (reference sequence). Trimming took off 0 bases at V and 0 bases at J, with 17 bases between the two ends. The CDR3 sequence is CASSLGVRRLSSTDTQYF. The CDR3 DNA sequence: TGTGCCAGCAGCTTGGGGGTCCGCAGACTCTCTAGCACAGATACGCAGTATTTT.

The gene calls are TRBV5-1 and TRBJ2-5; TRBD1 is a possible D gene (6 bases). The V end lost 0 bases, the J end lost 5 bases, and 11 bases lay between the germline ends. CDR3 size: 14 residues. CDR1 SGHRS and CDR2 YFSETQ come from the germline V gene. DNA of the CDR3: TGCGCCAGCAGCTTGGGACAGGACTTCGAGACCCAGTACTTC. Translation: CASSLGQDFETQYF.

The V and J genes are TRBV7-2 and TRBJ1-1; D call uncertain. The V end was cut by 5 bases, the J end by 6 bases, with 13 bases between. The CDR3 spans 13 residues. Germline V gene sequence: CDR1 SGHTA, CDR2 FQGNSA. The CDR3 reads CASSTDGGSEAFF. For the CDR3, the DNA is TGTGCCAGCAGCACGGACGGCGGCTCTGAAGCTTTCTTT. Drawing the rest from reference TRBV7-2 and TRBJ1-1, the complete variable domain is GAGVSQSPSNKVTEKGKDVELRCDPISGHTALYWYRQSLGQGLEFLIYFQGNSAPDKSGLPSDRFSAERTGGSVSTLTIQRTQQEDSAVYLCASSTDGGSEAFFGQGTRLTVV.

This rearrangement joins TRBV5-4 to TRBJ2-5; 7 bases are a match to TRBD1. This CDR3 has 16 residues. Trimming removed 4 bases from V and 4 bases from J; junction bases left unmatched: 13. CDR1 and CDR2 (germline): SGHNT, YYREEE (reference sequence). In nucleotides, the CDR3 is TGTGCCAGCAGCCTAAAAACGACAGGGACGTCAGAGACCCAGTACTTC. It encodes CASSLKTTGTSETQYF.

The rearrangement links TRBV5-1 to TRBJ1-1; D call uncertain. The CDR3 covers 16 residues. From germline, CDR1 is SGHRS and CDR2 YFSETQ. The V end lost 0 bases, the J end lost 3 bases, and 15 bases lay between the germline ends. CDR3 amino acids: CASSLEGAIRYTEAFF. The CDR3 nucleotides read TGCGCCAGCAGCTTGGAGGGTGCGATTAGGTACACTGAAGCTTTCTTT.

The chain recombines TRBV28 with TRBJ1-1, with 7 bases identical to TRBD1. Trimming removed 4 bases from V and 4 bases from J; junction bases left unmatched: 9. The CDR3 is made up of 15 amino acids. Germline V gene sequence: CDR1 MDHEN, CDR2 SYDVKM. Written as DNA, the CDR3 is TGTGCCAGCAGTTACCTAGGACAGGAGGGCACTGAAGCTTTCTTT. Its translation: CASSYLGQEGTEAFF. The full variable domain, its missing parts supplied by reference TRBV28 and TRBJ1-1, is DVKVTQSSRYLVKRTGEKVFLECVQDMDHENMFWYRQDPGLGLRLIYFSYDVKMKEKGDIPEGYSVSREKKERFSLILESASTNQTSMYLCASSYLGQEGTEAFFGQGTRLTVV.

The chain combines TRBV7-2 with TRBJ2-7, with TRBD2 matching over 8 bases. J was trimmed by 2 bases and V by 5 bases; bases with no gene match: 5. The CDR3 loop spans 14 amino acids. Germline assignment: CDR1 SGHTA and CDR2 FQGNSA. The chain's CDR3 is CASSAGRGPYEQYF. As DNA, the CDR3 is TGTGCCAGCAGCGCCGGGAGGGGCCCCTACGAGCAGTACTTC.

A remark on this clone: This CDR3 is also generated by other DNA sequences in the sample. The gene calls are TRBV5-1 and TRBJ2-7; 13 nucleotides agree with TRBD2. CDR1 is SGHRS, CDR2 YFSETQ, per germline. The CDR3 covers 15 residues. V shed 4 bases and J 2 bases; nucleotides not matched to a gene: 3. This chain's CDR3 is CASSPGLAGPYEQYF. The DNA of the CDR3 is TGCGCCAGCAGCCCGGGACTAGCGGGACCCTACGAGCAGTACTTC.

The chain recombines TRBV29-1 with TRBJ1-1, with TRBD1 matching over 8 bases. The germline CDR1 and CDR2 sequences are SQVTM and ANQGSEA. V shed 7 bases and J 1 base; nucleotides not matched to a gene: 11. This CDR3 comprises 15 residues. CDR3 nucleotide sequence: TGCAGCGCTGAGACTCAGGGGGCTCGGAACACTGAAGCTTTCTTT. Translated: CSAETQGARNTEAFF.

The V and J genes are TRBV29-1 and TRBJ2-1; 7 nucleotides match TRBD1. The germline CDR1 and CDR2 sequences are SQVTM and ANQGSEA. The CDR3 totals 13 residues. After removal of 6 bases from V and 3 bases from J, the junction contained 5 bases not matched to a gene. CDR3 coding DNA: TGCAGCGTCATTGACAGGGTCTACAATGAGCAGTTCTTC. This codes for CSVIDRVYNEQFF.

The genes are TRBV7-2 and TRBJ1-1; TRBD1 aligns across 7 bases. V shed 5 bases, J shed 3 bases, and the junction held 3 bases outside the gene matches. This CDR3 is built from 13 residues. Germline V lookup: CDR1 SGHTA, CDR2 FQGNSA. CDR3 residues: CASSRDRDTEAFF. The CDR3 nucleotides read TGTGCCAGCAGCCGGGACAGAGACACTGAAGCTTTCTTT.

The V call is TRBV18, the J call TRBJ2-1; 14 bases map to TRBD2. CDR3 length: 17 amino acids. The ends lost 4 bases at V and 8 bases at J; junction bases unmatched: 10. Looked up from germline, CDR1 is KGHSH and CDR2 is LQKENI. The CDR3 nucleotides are TGTGCCAGCTCACAGACTAGCGGGAGGGCCATGGGCGATGAGCAGTTCTTC. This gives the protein CASSQTSGRAMGDEQFF.

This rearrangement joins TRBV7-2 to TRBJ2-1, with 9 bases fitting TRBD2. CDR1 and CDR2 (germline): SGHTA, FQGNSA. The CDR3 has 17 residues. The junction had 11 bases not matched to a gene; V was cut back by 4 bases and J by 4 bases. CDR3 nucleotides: TGTGCCAGCAGCTGGGGGGGACTAGCAGACCGTTACAATGAGCAGTTCTTC. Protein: CASSWGGLADRYNEQFF.

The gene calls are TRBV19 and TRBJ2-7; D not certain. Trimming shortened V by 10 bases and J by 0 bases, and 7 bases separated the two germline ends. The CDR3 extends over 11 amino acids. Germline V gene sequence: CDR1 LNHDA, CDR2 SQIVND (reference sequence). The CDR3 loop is CATQHSYEQYF. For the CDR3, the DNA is TGTGCCACCCAGCACTCCTACGAGCAGTACTTC.

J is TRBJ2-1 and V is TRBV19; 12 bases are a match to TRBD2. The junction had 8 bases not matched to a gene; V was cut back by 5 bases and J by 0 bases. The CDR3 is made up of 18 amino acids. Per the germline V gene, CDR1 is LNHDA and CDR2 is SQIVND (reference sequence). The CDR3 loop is CASSASGLAGHSYNEQFF. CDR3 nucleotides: TGTGCCAGTAGTGCCTCCGGACTAGCGGGACACTCCTACAATGAGCAGTTCTTC.

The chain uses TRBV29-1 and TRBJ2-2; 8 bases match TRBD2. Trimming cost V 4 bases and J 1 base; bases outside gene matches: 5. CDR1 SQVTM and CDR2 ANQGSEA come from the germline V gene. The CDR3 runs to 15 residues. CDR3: CSVGQGLVNTGELFF. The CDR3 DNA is TGCAGCGTTGGGCAGGGACTAGTGAACACCGGGGAGCTGTTTTTT.

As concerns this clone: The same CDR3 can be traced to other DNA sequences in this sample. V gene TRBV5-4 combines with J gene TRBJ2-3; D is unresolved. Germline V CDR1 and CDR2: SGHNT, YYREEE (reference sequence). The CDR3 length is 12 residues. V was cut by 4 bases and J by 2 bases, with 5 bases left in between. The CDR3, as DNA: TGTGCCAGCAGCCCTTCCACAGATACGCAGTATTTT. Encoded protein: CASSPSTDTQYF.

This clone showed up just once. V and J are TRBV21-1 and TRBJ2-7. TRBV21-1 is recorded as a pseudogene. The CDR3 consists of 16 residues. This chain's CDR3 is CASSKNPPSSSYEQYF. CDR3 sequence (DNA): TGTGCCAGCAGCAAAAATCCGCCCTCCTCATCCTACGAGCAGTACTTC.

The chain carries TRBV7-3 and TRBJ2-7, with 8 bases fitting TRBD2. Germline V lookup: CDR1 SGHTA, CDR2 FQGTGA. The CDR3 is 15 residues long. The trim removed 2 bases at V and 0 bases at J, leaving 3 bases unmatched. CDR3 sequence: CASSLSAGGSYEQYF. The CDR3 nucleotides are TGTGCCAGCAGCTTATCTGCGGGGGGCTCCTACGAGCAGTACTTC.

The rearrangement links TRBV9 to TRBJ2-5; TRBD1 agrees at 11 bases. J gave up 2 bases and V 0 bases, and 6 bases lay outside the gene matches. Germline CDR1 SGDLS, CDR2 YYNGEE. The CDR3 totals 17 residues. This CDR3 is CASSVGRRDRGQETQYF. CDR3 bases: TGTGCCAGCAGCGTAGGACGCCGGGACAGGGGGCAAGAGACCCAGTACTTC.

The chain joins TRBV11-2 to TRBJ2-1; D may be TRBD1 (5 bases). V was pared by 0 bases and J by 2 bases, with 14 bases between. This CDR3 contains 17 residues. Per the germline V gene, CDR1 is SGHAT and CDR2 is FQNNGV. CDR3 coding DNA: TGTGCCAGCAGCTTAGAGAATCTGGGGCGAACCTACAATGAGCAGTTCTTC. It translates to CASSLENLGRTYNEQFF.

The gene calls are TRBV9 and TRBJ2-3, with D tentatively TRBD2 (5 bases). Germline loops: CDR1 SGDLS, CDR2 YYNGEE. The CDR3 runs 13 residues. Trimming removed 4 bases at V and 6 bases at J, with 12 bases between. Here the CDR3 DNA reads TGTGCCAGCAGCCTCATCTCGGGGGATACGCAGTATTTT. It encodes CASSLISGDTQYF.

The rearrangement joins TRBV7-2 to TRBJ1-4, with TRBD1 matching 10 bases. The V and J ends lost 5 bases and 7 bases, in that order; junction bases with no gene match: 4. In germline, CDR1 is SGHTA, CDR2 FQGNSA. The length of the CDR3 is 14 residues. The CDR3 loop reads CASSKTGGGEKLFF. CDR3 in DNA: TGTGCCAGCAGCAAGACAGGGGGCGGTGAAAAACTGTTTTTT.

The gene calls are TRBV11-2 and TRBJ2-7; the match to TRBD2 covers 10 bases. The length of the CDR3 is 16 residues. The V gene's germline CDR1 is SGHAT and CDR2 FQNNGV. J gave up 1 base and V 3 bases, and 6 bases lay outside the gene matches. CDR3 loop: CASSFRAGGWSYEQYF. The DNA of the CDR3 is TGTGCCAGCAGCTTTAGAGCGGGAGGGTGGTCCTACGAGCAGTACTTC.